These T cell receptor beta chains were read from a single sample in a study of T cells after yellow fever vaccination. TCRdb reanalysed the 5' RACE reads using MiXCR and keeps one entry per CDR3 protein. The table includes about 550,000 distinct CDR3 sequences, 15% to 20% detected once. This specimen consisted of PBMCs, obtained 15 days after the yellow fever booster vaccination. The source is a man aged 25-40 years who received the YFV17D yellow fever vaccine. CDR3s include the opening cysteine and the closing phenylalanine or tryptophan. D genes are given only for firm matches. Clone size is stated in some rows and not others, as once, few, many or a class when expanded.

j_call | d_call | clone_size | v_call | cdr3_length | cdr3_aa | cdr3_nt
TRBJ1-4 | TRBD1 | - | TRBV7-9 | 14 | CASGRQGTNEKLFF | TGTGCCAGCGGTAGACAGGGAACTAATGAAAAACTGTTTTTT
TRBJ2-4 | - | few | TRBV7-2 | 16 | CASSLGGQLAKNIQYF | TGTGCCAGCAGCTTGGGGGGACAGCTAGCCAAAAACATTCAGTACTTC
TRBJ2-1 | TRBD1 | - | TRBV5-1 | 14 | CASSLDRTGDEQFF | TGCGCCAGCAGCTTGGATAGGACAGGGGATGAGCAGTTCTTC
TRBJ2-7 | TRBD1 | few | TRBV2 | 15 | CASSPYRTGTYEQYF | TGTGCCAGCAGTCCCTACAGGACAGGAACCTACGAGCAGTACTTC
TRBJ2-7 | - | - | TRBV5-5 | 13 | CASSLWAWGEQYF | TGTGCCAGCAGCTTATGGGCGTGGGGCGAGCAGTACTTC
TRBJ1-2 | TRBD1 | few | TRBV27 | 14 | CASSLSRTGGGYTF | TGTGCCAGCAGTTTATCCCGGACAGGGGGTGGCTACACCTTC
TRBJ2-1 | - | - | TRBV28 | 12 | CASSFRQNEQFF | TGTGCCAGCAGTTTCCGACAGAATGAGCAGTTCTTC
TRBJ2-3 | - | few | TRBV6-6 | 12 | CASSPTPDTQYF | TGTGCCAGCAGCCCGACTCCCGATACGCAGTATTTT
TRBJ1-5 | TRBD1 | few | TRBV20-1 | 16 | CSALNPKQGSNQPQHF | TGCAGTGCCTTAAACCCTAAACAGGGGAGCAATCAGCCCCAGCATTTT
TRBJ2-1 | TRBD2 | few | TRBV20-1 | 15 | CSAFPGLADRNEQFF | TGCAGTGCGTTCCCGGGACTAGCGGACCGAAATGAGCAGTTCTTC
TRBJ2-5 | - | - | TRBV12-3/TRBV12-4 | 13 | CASSLWGRKTQYF | TGTGCCAGCAGTTTGTGGGGCAGGAAGACCCAGTACTTC
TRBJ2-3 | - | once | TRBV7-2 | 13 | CASSTDSFSRQYF | TGTGCCAGCAGCACCGACTCGTTTAGTAGGCAGTATTTT
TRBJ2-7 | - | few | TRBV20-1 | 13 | CSASPPETYEQYF | TGCAGTGCTAGCCCCCCTGAAACCTACGAGCAGTACTTC
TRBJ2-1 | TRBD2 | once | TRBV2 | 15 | CASSGGTSGRVQVFF | TGTGCCAGCAGTGGAGGGACTAGCGGGAGGGTTCAAGTGTTCTTC
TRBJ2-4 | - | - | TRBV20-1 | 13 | CSARDTQINIQYF | TGCAGTGCTAGAGATACGCAGATAAACATTCAGTACTTC
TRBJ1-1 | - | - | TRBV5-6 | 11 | CASSLALEAFF | TGTGCCAGCAGTCTCGCGTTGGAAGCTTTCTTT
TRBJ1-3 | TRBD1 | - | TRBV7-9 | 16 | CASRTGTEASGNTIYF | TGTGCCAGCAGGACCGGGACAGAGGCCTCTGGAAACACCATATATTTT